This T cell receptor beta chain stems from a study of cytomegalovirus exposure and HLA in healthy donors. The length of the CDR3 is 14 residues. The germline V and J ends were trimmed by 6 bases and 3 bases, with 11 bases remaining between them. CDR1 and CDR2 (germline): SEHNR, FQNEAQ (reference sequence). 60 Vbeta and 13 Jbeta primers were used in PCR. Clones were sequenced by immunoSEQ multiplex PCR, and TCRdb holds only the in-frame ones, with some missing. The table lists about 120,000 clones, roughly four fifths of them singletons. Material: PBMCs. The chain employs TRBV7-9 and TRBJ2-2, with a weak D call TRBD2 (5 bases). The TCR sequence derives from a woman aged 25 to 45 in good health and CMV-seropositive. For the CDR3, the DNA is TGTGCCAGCAGACGAAAACTAGACACCGGGGAGCTGTTTTTT. This encodes CASRRKLDTGELFF.